Sequencing of this T cell receptor beta chain was carried out in a study of cytomegalovirus exposure and HLA in healthy donors. Study-wide findings and caveats: Reported results showed that the classifier diagnosed cytomegalovirus status with high specificity and sensitivity.

Primers included in the PCR were 60 Vbeta and 13 Jbeta primers. The method was immunoSEQ multiplex PCR; TCRdb's version includes in-frame clones alone and lacks a portion of them. Of some 150,000 clones in the sample, around 80% were seen once. A remark on this clone: Antigen specificity is unknown.

Germline assignment: CDR1 MDHEN and CDR2 SYDVKM. Trimming cost V 3 bases and J 2 bases, with 8 bases left between them. There are 14 residues in the CDR3. The receptor was isolated from a male donor in good health and CMV-seronegative. The chain links TRBV28 to TRBJ1-5, with a possible D match to TRBD1 (6 bases). The sequenced sample was PBMCs. The CDR3 sequence: CASSFAGGNQPQHF. The CDR3 coding sequence is TGTGCCAGCAGTTTTGCAGGGGGCAATCAGCCCCAGCATTTT. The full variable domain, rest sourced from reference TRBV28 and TRBJ1-5, is DVKVTQSSRYLVKRTGEKVFLECVQDMDHENMFWYRQDPGLGLRLIYFSYDVKMKEKGDIPEGYSVSREKKERFSLILESASTNQTSMYLCASSFAGGNQPQHFGDGTRLSIL.